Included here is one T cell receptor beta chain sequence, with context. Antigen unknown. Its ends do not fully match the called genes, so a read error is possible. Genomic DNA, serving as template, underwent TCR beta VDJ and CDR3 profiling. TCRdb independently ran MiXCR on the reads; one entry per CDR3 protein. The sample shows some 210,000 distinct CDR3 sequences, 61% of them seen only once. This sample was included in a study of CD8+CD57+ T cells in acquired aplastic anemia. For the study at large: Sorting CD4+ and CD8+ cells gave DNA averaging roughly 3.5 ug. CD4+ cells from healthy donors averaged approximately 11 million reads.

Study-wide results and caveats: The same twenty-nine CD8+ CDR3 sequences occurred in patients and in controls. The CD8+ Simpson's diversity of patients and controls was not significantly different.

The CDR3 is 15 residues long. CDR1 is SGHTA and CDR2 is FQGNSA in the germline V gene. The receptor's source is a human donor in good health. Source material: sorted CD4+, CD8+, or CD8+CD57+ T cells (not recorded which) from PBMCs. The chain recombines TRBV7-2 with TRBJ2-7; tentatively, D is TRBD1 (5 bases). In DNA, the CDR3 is TGTGCCAGCACCTTAGTGCAGGGCGTCATCTACGAGCAGTACTTC. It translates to CASTLVQGVIYEQYF.